This TCR beta chain was identified in a study of cytomegalovirus exposure and HLA in healthy donors. Study-level results: As was reported, the classifier diagnosed cytomegalovirus status with high specificity and sensitivity. Researchers reported that a few CMV-associated chains were confirmed in vitro as CMV antigen-specific. In the roughly 120 validation repertoires, a later analysis found that first-cohort TCR clusters tended to co-occur.

The method was immunoSEQ multiplex PCR; TCRdb's version includes in-frame clones alone and lacks a portion of them. The sample consists of 330,000 or so clones, 86% of them appearing once. The study drew the donors from its approximately 110-subject validation cohort, separate from the 666-subject first cohort. This CDR3 has 18 residues. Germline V gene sequence: CDR1 LGHNA, CDR2 YSLEER. The V end was cut by 0 bases, the J end by 3 bases, with 21 bases between. A remark on this clone: Antigen unknown.

This TCR derives from a woman aged 18-29 years in good health and CMV-seronegative. Sequencing input: PBMCs. V usage is TRBV4-3 and J usage is TRBJ2-7, with D possibly being TRBD2 (6 bases). CDR3 sequence: CASSQETPSGEGDYEQYF. The CDR3 DNA reads TGCGCCAGCAGCCAAGAGACTCCGTCGGGAGAGGGTGACTACGAGCAGTACTTC.